These 9 T cell receptor beta chains came from one sample sequenced in a study of blood T cell repertoires in COVID-19. Only in-frame clones appear in the TCRdb table, and some are missing; sequencing was by immunoSEQ multiplex PCR. The sample has under 150,000 clones, approximately 87% seen once. The material sequenced was PBMCs or T cells enriched from blood (not recorded which). Every receptor here comes from a middle-aged man in a cohort exposed to, infected with or recovered from COVID-19 (not recorded which).

The genes are TRBV7-9 and TRBJ1-2, with D possibly being TRBD1 (5 bases). The CDR3 has 15 amino acids. V was cut by 1 base and J by 3 bases, with 12 bases left in between. CDR1 SEHNR and CDR2 FQNEAQ come from the germline V gene (reference sequence). CDR3 protein: CASSLGPGSDYGYTF. Written as DNA, the CDR3 is TGTGCCAGCAGCTTAGGCCCAGGGTCTGACTATGGCTACACCTTC.

The genes are TRBV19 and TRBJ1-5; 8 nucleotides line up with TRBD1. The CDR3 loop spans 16 amino acids. V lost 5 bases, J lost 2 bases, and 8 bases stayed unmatched. Germline lookup yields CDR1 LNHDA and CDR2 SQIVND (reference sequence). The CDR3: CASSPRDRGRNQPQHF. CDR3 nucleotide sequence: TGTGCCAGTAGTCCCCGCGACAGGGGACGCAATCAGCCCCAGCATTTT.

Comment on this clone: One junction end does not reproduce the germline sequence, and a read error may be involved. In DNA, the CDR3 is TGCCCCAGCAGCCGACCGGGACACACATTAGAAGATACGCAGTATTTT. Protein sequence: CPSSRPGHTLEDTQYF. The V call is TRBV4-1, the J call TRBJ2-3; possible D gene TRBD1, 6 bases. Looked up from germline, CDR1 is MGHRA and CDR2 is YSYEKL. There are 16 residues in the CDR3.

The chain recombines TRBV6-2 or TRBV6-3 with TRBJ1-4; D not certain. The length of the CDR3 is 15 residues. Germline V lookup: CDR1 MNHEY, CDR2 SVGEGT. V was clipped by 4 bases and J by 3 bases, with 12 bases between them. CDR3 amino acids: CASSFLAGSNEKLFF. DNA for the CDR3: TGTGCCAGCAGTTTTTTGGCGGGCTCTAATGAAAAACTGTTTTTT.

J is TRBJ2-1 and V is TRBV5-1, with TRBD1 identical over 8 bases. Germline CDR1 is SGHRS and CDR2 is YFSETQ. This CDR3 spans 16 amino acids. With 3 bases clipped from V and 9 bases from J, the junction kept 14 bases outside the gene matches. CDR3 sequence reads: CASSSLTGAASGEQFF. CDR3 bases: TGCGCCAGCAGCTCTCTGACAGGGGCAGCCTCGGGTGAGCAGTTCTTC.

Worth noting for this clone: One end of the junction fails to match germline, which may point to a read error. The genes are TRBV5-5 and TRBJ2-3, with TRBD2 matching over 9 bases. The CDR3 covers 18 residues. Per the germline V gene, CDR1 is SGHKS and CDR2 is YYEKEE (reference sequence). CDR3 bases: TGTGCCGGCAGCCTCGGTTTAGCGGGGGTCCCTAGCACAGATACGCAGTATTTT. Its protein product is CAGSLGLAGVPSTDTQYF.

This chain joins TRBV5-4 and TRBJ2-5, with TRBD1 identical over 7 bases. Trimming took 2 bases from V and 3 from J; bases not matched to a gene: 4. The CDR3 totals 14 residues. Germline values: CDR1 SGHNT, CDR2 YYREEE (reference sequence). DNA for the CDR3: TGTGCCAGCAGCTTCGGGACAGCTAAAGAGACCCAGTACTTC. Translated: CASSFGTAKETQYF.

This rearrangement joins TRBV4-1 to TRBJ2-1, with D tentatively TRBD2 (5 bases). This CDR3 has 14 residues. V lost 1 base, J lost 10 bases, and 14 bases lay in between. CDR1 is MGHRA, CDR2 YSYEKL, per germline. The CDR3 region is CASSQVVTAGEQFF. The CDR3 DNA reads as TGCGCCAGCAGCCAAGTGGTAACGGCGGGCGAGCAGTTCTTC.

This chain uses TRBV12-3 or TRBV12-4 with TRBJ1-2; D not certain. Trimming shortened V by 1 base and J by 2 bases, and 5 bases separated the two germline ends. This CDR3 is built from 13 residues. The CDR3, as DNA: TGTGCCAGCAGTTTAGACACAAACTATGGCTACACCTTC. Translating gives CASSLDTNYGYTF.